One and the same sample provided the 10 T cell receptor beta chains below, sequenced in a study of memory CD4+ T cells and cytomegalovirus serostatus (dated by TCRdb to the late 2010s). The library came from the immunoSEQ multiplex PCR assay. TCRdb obtained this table from immuneACCESS and retained in-frame rearrangements with V and J assigned. These tables miss some clones; where compared with another copy, unresolved V genes account for less than half of the shortfall, and the remainder is unexplained. The sample table holds about 75,000 clones, of which roughly 78% were seen once. The biggest ten clones account for 2% to 3% of the sample. Single viable CD3+CD4+CD8-CD45RO+ cells were sorted as memory CD4+ T cells on a FACSAria II. The source material was memory CD4+ T cells from blood. The receptors here all came from an adult in good health and CMV-seropositive.

V is TRBV20-1 and J is TRBJ1-1, with a tentative D call TRBD1 (5 bases). The CDR3 has 11 residues. V dropped 2 bases and J dropped 10 bases, with 11 bases sitting between them. Germline V CDR1 and CDR2: DFQATT, SNEGSKA (reference sequence). CDR3 protein: CSARQGSIAFF. For the CDR3, the DNA is TGCAGTGCTAGACAGGGCTCTATAGCTTTCTTT.

The rearrangement links TRBV7-5 to TRBJ2-7; TRBD2, the table's D call, lacks a check against the DNA. TRBV7-5 counts as a pseudogene. This CDR3 region has 15 residues. Here the CDR3 DNA reads TGTGCCAGAAGCGCGCAGGGACTTATACACTACGAGCAGTACTTC. Protein product: CARSAQGLIHYEQYF.

This sequence joins TRBV5-1 and TRBJ1-3, with D hard to call. Trimming removed 2 bases at V and 5 bases at J, with 14 bases between. This CDR3 has 15 residues. Germline CDR1 is SGHRS and CDR2 is YFSETQ. The CDR3 nucleotides read TGCGCCAGCAGCTTCGGCGAAGGGAGGAGAAACACCATATATTTT. It is translated as CASSFGEGRRNTIYF. Together with reference TRBV5-1 and TRBJ1-3, the CDR3 gives the full variable domain: KAGVTQTPRYLIKTRGQQVTLSCSPISGHRSVSWYQQTPGQGLQFLFEYFSETQRNKGNFPGRFSGRQFSNSRSEMNVSTLELGDSALYLCASSFGEGRRNTIYFGEGSWLTVV.

V usage is TRBV29-1 and J usage is TRBJ2-5, with 11 bases lining up with TRBD1. The CDR3 totals 14 residues. The germline gives CDR1 SQVTM, CDR2 ANQGSEA. Losses at the gene ends were 4 bases for V and 9 bases for J; bases not matched to a gene: 10. The CDR3 sequence is CSVAPGQGGDAQYF. The CDR3 DNA reads as TGCAGCGTTGCACCGGGACAGGGGGGCGATGCCCAGTACTTC. The variable domain in full, completed from reference TRBV29-1 and TRBJ2-5, reads SAVISQKPSRDICQRGTSLTIQCQVDSQVTMMFWYRQQPGQSLTLIATANQGSEATYESGFVIDKFPISRPNLTFSTLTVSNMSPEDSSIYLCSVAPGQGGDAQYFGPGTRLLVL.

The J gene is TRBJ2-3, the V gene TRBV6-6; D not resolved. CDR3 size: 13 residues. V lost 2 bases, J lost 4 bases, and 7 bases lay in between. Germline-derived CDR1 and CDR2 are MNHNY and SVGAGI (reference sequence). The DNA of the CDR3 is TGTGCCAGCAGTTACCTAGGCCCAGATACGCAGTATTTT. Protein: CASSYLGPDTQYF.

The V gene is TRBV10-3, the J gene TRBJ1-1; no clear D gene. Trimming cost V 0 bases and J 6 bases, with 8 bases left between them. The CDR3 length is 13 residues. Germline lookup yields CDR1 ENHRY and CDR2 SYGVKD. In DNA, the CDR3 is TGTGCCATCAGTGAGTCGCGAGGGTCTGAAGCTTTCTTT. This codes for CAISESRGSEAFF.

The J gene is TRBJ2-3, the V gene TRBV5-1; 12 nucleotides match TRBD1. This CDR3 is built from 16 residues. Germline values: CDR1 SGHRS, CDR2 YFSETQ. V dropped 1 base and J dropped 6; count of bases not matched to a gene: 6. CDR3 sequence: CASSLWGTGGADTQYF. CDR3 DNA: TGCGCCAGCAGCTTGTGGGGGACAGGGGGCGCGGATACGCAGTATTTT.

This chain links TRBV19 with TRBJ2-6, with no clear D. CDR1 is LNHDA and CDR2 is SQIVND in the germline V gene (reference sequence). This CDR3 has 16 residues. Trimming took 6 bases from V and 0 from J, leaving 12 bases between them. The CDR3 reads CASRGGSPSGANVLTF. The CDR3 region has the DNA TGTGCCAGTAGGGGCGGTTCCCCCTCTGGGGCCAACGTCCTGACTTTC. The full variable domain, in which reference TRBV19 and TRBJ2-6 provide the parts outside the CDR3, is DGGITQSPKYLFRKEGQNVTLSCEQNLNHDAMYWYRQDPGQGLRLIYYSQIVNDFQKGDIAEGYSVSREKKESFPLTVTSAQKNPTAFYLCASRGGSPSGANVLTFGAGSRLTVL.

The chain employs TRBV18 and TRBJ2-1; no reliable D call. Germline V gives CDR1 KGHSH, CDR2 LQKENI. The ends were cut back, 1 base at V and 7 bases at J, with 8 bases in the middle. This CDR3 spans 13 amino acids. The DNA for the CDR3 is TGTGCCAGCTCACCACTTTTCGGTAATGAGCAGTTCTTC. This translates into CASSPLFGNEQFF. Looking up the rest from reference TRBV18 and TRBJ2-1 gives the full variable domain: NAGVMQNPRHLVRRRGQEARLRCSPMKGHSHVYWYRQLPEEGLKFMVYLQKENIIDESGMPKERFSAEFPKEGPSILRIQQVVRGDSAAYFCASSPLFGNEQFFGPGTRLTVL.

This clone was counted a single time. This chain links TRBV4-3 with TRBJ2-3, with 9 bases that match TRBD2. Germline V gives CDR1 LGHNA, CDR2 YSLEER. The CDR3 totals 16 residues. With 0 bases clipped from V and 3 bases from J, the junction kept 4 bases outside the gene matches. CDR3 protein: CASSQDWREGTDTQYF. CDR3 bases: TGCGCCAGCAGCCAAGATTGGCGGGAGGGGACAGATACGCAGTATTTT.